This TCR beta chain was sequenced in a study of early T cells in non-severe SARS-CoV-2 infection. TCRdb called the 5' RACE reads again in MiXCR, with one record for every CDR3 protein. The table has 100,000 to 140,000 distinct CDR3 sequences, around 10% seen once. The sequence derives from an adult who was a healthcare worker with PCR-confirmed SARS-CoV-2 infection or an uninfected control (not recorded which). Sequencing used whole blood.

The CDR3 DNA is TGTGCCATCAGAACCCCCCTTTGGAGGAGCGGGGAGCTGTTTTTT. Protein product: CAIRTPLWRSGELFF. The rearrangement uses TRBV10-3 and TRBJ2-2; D might be TRBD2 (5 bases). V lost 6 bases, J lost 7 bases, and 18 bases lay in between. This CDR3 comprises 15 residues. Germline V gives CDR1 ENHRY, CDR2 SYGVKD.